This TCR beta chain was captured in a study of blood T cell repertoires in COVID-19. Some clones are missing from TCRdb's copy, which holds only in-frame ones; the method was immunoSEQ multiplex PCR. The table includes about 45,000 clones, 83% detected once. This CDR3 region has 17 residues. Germline V gene sequence: CDR1 SGHAT, CDR2 FQNNGV. The V and J ends lost 1 base and 6 bases, in that order; junction bases with no gene match: 10. Sequencing was done on a sample of peripheral blood. The origin of this receptor is a man older than 75 in a cohort sampled during active COVID-19. V and J are TRBV11-2 and TRBJ2-3, with TRBD2 identical over 10 bases. CDR3 protein: CASSLVARTSGGDTQYF. The CDR3 DNA reads as TGTGCCAGCAGCTTAGTGGCAAGGACTAGCGGAGGGGATACGCAGTATTTT.